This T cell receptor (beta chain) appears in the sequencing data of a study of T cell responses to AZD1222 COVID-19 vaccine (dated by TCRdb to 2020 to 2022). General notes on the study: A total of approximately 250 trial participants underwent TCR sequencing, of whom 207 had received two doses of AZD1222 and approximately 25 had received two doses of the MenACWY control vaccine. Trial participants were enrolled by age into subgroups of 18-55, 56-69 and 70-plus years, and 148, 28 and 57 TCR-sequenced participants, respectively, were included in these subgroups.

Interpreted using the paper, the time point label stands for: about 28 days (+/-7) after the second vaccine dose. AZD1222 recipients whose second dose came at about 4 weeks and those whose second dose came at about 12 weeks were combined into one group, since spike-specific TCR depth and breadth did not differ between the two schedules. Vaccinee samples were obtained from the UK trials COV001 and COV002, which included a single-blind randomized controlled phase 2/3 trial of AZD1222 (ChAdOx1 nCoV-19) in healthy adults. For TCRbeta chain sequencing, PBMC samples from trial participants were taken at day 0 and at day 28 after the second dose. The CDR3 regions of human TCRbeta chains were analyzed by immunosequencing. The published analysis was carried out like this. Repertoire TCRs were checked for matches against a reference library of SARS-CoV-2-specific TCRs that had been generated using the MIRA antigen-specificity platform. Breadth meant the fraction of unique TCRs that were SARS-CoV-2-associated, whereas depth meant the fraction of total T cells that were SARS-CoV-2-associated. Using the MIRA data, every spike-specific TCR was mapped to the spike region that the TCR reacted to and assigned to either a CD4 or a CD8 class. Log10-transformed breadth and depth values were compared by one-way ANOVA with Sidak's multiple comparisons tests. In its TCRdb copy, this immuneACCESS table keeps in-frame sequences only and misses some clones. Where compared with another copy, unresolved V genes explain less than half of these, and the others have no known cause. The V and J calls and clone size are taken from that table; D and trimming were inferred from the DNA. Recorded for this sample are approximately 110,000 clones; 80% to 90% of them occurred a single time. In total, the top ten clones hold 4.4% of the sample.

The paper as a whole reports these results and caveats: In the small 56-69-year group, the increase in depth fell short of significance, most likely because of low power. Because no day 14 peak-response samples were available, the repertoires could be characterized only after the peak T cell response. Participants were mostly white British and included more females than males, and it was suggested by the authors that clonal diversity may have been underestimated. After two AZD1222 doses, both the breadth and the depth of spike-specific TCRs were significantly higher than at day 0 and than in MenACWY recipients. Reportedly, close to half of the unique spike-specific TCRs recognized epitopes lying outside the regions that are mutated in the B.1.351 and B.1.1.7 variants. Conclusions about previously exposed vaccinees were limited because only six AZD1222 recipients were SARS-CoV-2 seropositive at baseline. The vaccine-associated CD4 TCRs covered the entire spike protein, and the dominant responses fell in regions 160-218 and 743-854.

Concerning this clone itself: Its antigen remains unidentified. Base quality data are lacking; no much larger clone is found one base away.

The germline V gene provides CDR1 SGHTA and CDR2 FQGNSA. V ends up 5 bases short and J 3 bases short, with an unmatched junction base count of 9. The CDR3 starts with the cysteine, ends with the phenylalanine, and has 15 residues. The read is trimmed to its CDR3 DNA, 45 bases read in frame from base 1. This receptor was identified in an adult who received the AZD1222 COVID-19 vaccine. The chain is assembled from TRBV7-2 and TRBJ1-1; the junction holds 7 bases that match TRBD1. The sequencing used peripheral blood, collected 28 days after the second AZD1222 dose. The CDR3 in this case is CASSPGRDRDTEAFF. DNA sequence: TGTGCCAGCAGCCCAGGTAGGGACAGAGACACTGAAGCTTTCTTT.